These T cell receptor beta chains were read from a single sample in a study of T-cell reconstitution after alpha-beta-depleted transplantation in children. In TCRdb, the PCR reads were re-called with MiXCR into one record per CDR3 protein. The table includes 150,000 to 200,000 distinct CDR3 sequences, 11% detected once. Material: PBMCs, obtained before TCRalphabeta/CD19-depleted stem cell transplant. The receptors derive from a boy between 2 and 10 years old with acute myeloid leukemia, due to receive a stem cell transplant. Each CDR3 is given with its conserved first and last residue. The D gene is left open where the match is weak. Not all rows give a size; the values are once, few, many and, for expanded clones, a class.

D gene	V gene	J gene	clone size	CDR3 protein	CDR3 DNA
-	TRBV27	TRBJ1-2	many	CASSLGGGPLYGYTF	TGTGCCAGCAGTTTGGGGGGGGGCCCTCTCTATGGCTACACCTTC
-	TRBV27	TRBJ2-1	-	CASSLSASASYNEQFF	TGTGCCAGCAGTTTATCGGCCAGCGCCTCCTACAATGAGCAGTTCTTC
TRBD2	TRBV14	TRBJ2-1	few	CASSPRLAGGLSSYNEQFF	TGTGCCAGCAGCCCTCGACTAGCGGGGGGACTGAGCTCCTACAATGAGCAGTTCTTC
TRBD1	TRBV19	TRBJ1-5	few	CASSEIGGQGSNQPQHF	TGTGCCAGTAGTGAGATAGGGGGACAGGGGAGCAATCAGCCCCAGCATTTT
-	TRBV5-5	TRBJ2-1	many	CASTSGNEQFF	TGTGCCAGCACCTCGGGGAATGAGCAGTTCTTC
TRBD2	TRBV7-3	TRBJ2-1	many	CASSLNGYGGGLGEQFF	TGTGCCAGCAGCTTAAATGGTTACGGGGGGGGTCTAGGAGAGCAGTTCTTC
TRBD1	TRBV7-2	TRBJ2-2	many	CASSVTGTVETGELFF	TGTGCCAGCAGCGTAACCGGGACAGTGGAGACCGGGGAGCTGTTTTTT
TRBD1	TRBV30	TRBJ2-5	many	CAWSRDRGKETQYF	TGTGCCTGGAGTCGGGACAGGGGAAAAGAGACCCAGTACTTC
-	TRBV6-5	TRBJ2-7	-	CASSSPAAGSAREQYF	TGTGCCAGCAGTTCCCCGGCCGCGGGGTCGGCTAGGGAGCAGTACTTC
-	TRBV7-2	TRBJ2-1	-	CASSPGTLSYNEQFF	TGTGCCAGCAGCCCCGGGACCCTATCCTACAATGAGCAGTTCTTC
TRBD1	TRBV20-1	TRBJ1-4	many	CSAQQGANEKLFF	TGCAGTGCTCAACAGGGGGCTAATGAAAAACTGTTTTTT